The 32 T cell receptor beta chains presented below share a single source sample, sequenced in a study of blood T cell repertoires in COVID-19. This table comes from immunoSEQ multiplex PCR, and its TCRdb copy is limited to in-frame clones, with some not included. This table has about 230,000 clones, roughly 83% appearing once. Sequencing was done on a sample of peripheral blood. These receptors were taken from a woman between 65 and 79 years old with active or convalescent COVID-19.

CDR3 sequence: CASSNPHSASGAYEQYF. DNA for the CDR3: TGTGCCAGTAGTAATCCCCATTCAGCTAGCGGGGCCTACGAGCAGTACTTC. The rearrangement joins TRBV19 to TRBJ2-7, with 9 nucleotides matching TRBD2. V dropped 4 bases and J dropped 2; count of bases not matched to a gene: 12. CDR1 is LNHDA, CDR2 SQIVND, per germline (reference sequence). The CDR3 consists of 17 residues.

This clone showed up just once. This chain links TRBV7-2 with TRBJ2-3; 10 nucleotides agree with TRBD2. Trimming took 5 bases from V and 6 from J; bases not matched to a gene: 5. Germline lookup yields CDR1 SGHTA and CDR2 FQGNSA. This CDR3 has 14 amino acids. CDR3 amino acids: CASSPQRGGDTQYF. The CDR3 DNA follows: TGTGCCAGCAGCCCTCAGCGGGGGGGTGATACGCAGTATTTT.

This chain uses TRBV7-2 with TRBJ1-6; weak D call: TRBD1 (5 bases). This CDR3 is built from 15 residues. Trimming pared 1 base from V and 10 bases from J, leaving 14 bases between. Germline V gives CDR1 SGHTA, CDR2 FQGNSA. CDR3: CASSLVTGRGSPLHF. CDR3 nucleotide sequence: TGTGCCAGCAGCTTAGTAACGGGGAGGGGCTCACCCCTCCACTTT. The whole variable domain, filled in from reference TRBV7-2 and TRBJ1-6, reads GAGVSQSPSNKVTEKGKDVELRCDPISGHTALYWYRQSLGQGLEFLIYFQGNSAPDKSGLPSDRFSAERTGGSVSTLTIQRTQQEDSAVYLCASSLVTGRGSPLHFGNGTRLTVT.

In nucleotides, the CDR3 is TGTGCCAGCAGCCCCTATGGTGCGAACACTGAAGCTTTCTTT. Protein sequence: CASSPYGANTEAFF. V and J are TRBV3-1 (or the pseudogene TRBV3-2) and TRBJ1-1; no reliable D call. Germline CDR1 and CDR2: LGHDT and YNNKEL (reference sequence). Trimming removed 4 bases at V and 1 base at J, with 10 bases between. This CDR3 region has 14 residues.

The V gene is TRBV6-2 or TRBV6-3, the J gene TRBJ2-1; D is undetermined. V lost 4 bases to trimming and J lost 5 bases, with 6 bases between them. In germline, CDR1 is MNHEY, CDR2 SVGEGT. CDR3 length equals 12 residues. CDR3 loop: CASSFSDNEQFF. The CDR3 nucleotides are TGTGCCAGCAGTTTTTCGGACAATGAGCAGTTCTTC.

This chain joins TRBV28 and TRBJ2-1; 8 positions match TRBD2. The CDR3 contains 16 residues. Trimming cost V 4 bases and J 2 bases; bases outside gene matches: 7. Germline-derived CDR1 and CDR2 are MDHEN and SYDVKM. The CDR3 region has the DNA TGTGCCAGCAGTTCCGGGGGTAGCGGGGCCTACAATGAGCAGTTCTTC. As protein: CASSSGGSGAYNEQFF.

The rearrangement joins TRBV5-8 to TRBJ2-2, with D maybe TRBD1 (5 bases). Germline CDR1 SGHTS, CDR2 YDEGEE. The CDR3 loop spans 15 amino acids. Trimming pared 0 bases from V and 2 bases from J, leaving 8 bases between. Here the CDR3 DNA reads TGTGCCAGCAGCTTGGGACAGACCAACACCGGGGAGCTGTTTTTT. Its protein product is CASSLGQTNTGELFF.

The rearrangement uses TRBV28 and TRBJ1-5, with a weak D call TRBD1 (5 bases). From germline, CDR1 is MDHEN and CDR2 SYDVKM. This CDR3 contains 12 residues. V lost 3 bases to trimming and J lost 6 bases, with 6 bases between them. The CDR3 DNA reads as TGTGCCAGCAGTTTGGGGGGTCAGCCCCAGCATTTT. This encodes CASSLGGQPQHF.

The V gene is TRBV4-2, the J gene TRBJ2-1, with TRBD2 identical over 9 bases. V gave up 2 bases and J gave up 7 bases; unmatched junction bases: 12. The CDR3 runs to 17 residues. The germline V gene has CDR1 LGHNA and CDR2 YNFKEQ. Here the CDR3 reads CASSQQGLAGGYNEQFF. The DNA of the CDR3 is TGTGCCAGCAGCCAACAGGGACTAGCCGGAGGGTATAATGAGCAGTTCTTC.

The chain has TRBV28 and TRBJ2-2; D is perhaps TRBD2 (5 bases). The germline V and J ends were trimmed by 5 bases and 5 bases, with 12 bases remaining between them. CDR1 is MDHEN, CDR2 SYDVKM, per germline. The CDR3 consists of 14 residues. The CDR3 sequence is CASSLSPGTGELFF. The CDR3 nucleotides read TGTGCCAGCAGTCTCTCCCCGGGGACCGGGGAGCTGTTTTTT.

This clone has just a few counts. V usage is TRBV12-5 and J usage is TRBJ1-2; D may be TRBD1 (6 bases). The CDR3 runs 13 residues. In germline, CDR1 is LGHNT, CDR2 FRNRAP. V was clipped by 0 bases and J by 8 bases, with 10 bases between them. CDR3 residues: CASGLVQGEGYTF. The CDR3 coding sequence is TGTGCTAGTGGTTTGGTACAGGGCGAAGGCTACACCTTC.

This clone has just a few counts. CDR3 sequence (DNA): TGTGCCAGCAGCCAAGGGGTCCGACTCGCCGGGGAGCTGTTTTTT. Translating gives CASSQGVRLAGELFF. J is TRBJ2-2 and V is TRBV4-2; no firm D call. CDR3 length equals 15 residues. The V gene's germline CDR1 is LGHNA and CDR2 YNFKEQ. V lost 1 base and J 6 bases, leaving 12 bases between the germline ends.

This clone occurred a few times. The chain carries TRBV5-1 and TRBJ1-5; 9 bases align to TRBD1. Germline assignment: CDR1 SGHRS and CDR2 YFSETQ. There are 15 residues in the CDR3. The junction had 5 bases not matched to a gene; V was cut back by 2 bases and J by 5 bases. In nucleotides, the CDR3 is TGCGCCAGCAGCTTAGGACAGGGGCCGGATCAGCCCCAGCATTTT. Translation gives CASSLGQGPDQPQHF.

The V call is TRBV6-6, the J call TRBJ1-1; D not resolved. The CDR3 has 14 residues. With 6 bases removed from V and 1 base from J, the gap between germline ends came to 12 bases. Germline V gene data show CDR1 as MNHNY and CDR2 as SVGAGI (reference sequence). CDR3 loop: CASRSTETNTEAFF. The CDR3 coding sequence is TGTGCCAGCAGATCCACAGAAACGAACACTGAAGCTTTCTTT.

V usage is TRBV7-2 and J usage is TRBJ2-7, with D possibly TRBD1 on 7 matching bases. V was cut by 1 base and J by 3 bases, with 13 bases left in between. This CDR3 spans 15 amino acids. Germline values: CDR1 SGHTA, CDR2 FQGNSA. The CDR3 protein is CASSLDQGGLYEQYF. For the CDR3, the DNA is TGTGCCAGCAGCTTAGACCAGGGGGGACTCTACGAGCAGTACTTC.

This chain uses TRBV6-2 or TRBV6-3 with TRBJ1-1, with TRBD1 as a possible D gene (5 bases). The CDR3 loop spans 14 amino acids. V shed 2 bases and J shed 1 base, with 8 bases lying between them. Germline values: CDR1 MNHEY, CDR2 SVGEGT. The CDR3 nucleotides are TGTGCCAGCAGTTACGACAGTTCGAACACTGAAGCTTTCTTT. Its translation: CASSYDSSNTEAFF.

The chain recombines TRBV7-9 with TRBJ2-7; 9 nucleotides agree with TRBD1. The trim removed 5 bases at V and 5 bases at J, leaving 16 bases unmatched. This CDR3 spans 17 amino acids. Germline CDR1 SEHNR, CDR2 FQNEAQ (reference sequence). The CDR3 region has the DNA TGTGCCAGCAGCCCACAACCGTGGGACAGGGCCGGGAACGAGCAGTACTTC. Its protein is CASSPQPWDRAGNEQYF.

The rearrangement links TRBV7-3 to TRBJ2-7; D possibly corresponds to TRBD1 (5 bases). The CDR3 is made up of 14 amino acids. Germline lookup yields CDR1 SGHTA and CDR2 FQGTGA. Trimming removed 5 bases at V and 2 bases at J, with 13 bases between. DNA for the CDR3: TGTGCCAGCAGCCCCCGAGAAGGGGCCTACGAGCAGTACTTC. Its protein is CASSPREGAYEQYF.

CDR3 DNA sequence: TGTGCCAGCTCTCAGGGCAGGGACACTGAAGCTTTCTTT. Amino acids: CASSQGRDTEAFF. The V call is TRBV18, the J call TRBJ1-1, with a possible D match to TRBD1 (5 bases). V shed 6 bases and J shed 3 bases, with 11 bases lying between them. From germline, CDR1 is KGHSH and CDR2 LQKENI. The CDR3 loop spans 13 amino acids.

J is TRBJ2-2 and V is TRBV5-1; TRBD2 matches 10 bases. J lost 6 bases, V lost 4 bases, and 9 bases had no gene match. CDR1 SGHRS and CDR2 YFSETQ come from the germline V gene. The CDR3 is made up of 16 amino acids. CDR3 sequence: CASSVRLAGEPGELFF. DNA for the CDR3: TGCGCCAGCAGCGTTCGGCTAGCGGGAGAGCCCGGGGAGCTGTTTTTT.

The gene calls are TRBV7-2 and TRBJ2-2, with 12 nucleotides matching TRBD1. V trimming: 3 bases; J trimming: 5 bases; junction bases outside the gene matches: 4. The CDR3 runs to 16 residues. Looked up from germline, CDR1 is SGHTA and CDR2 is FQGNSA. The CDR3 bases are TGTGCCAGCAGCTTCCGGGACAGGGGGCTGACCGGGGAGCTGTTTTTT. It codes for CASSFRDRGLTGELFF.

Points on this clone: With a much larger clone just one base away, this may be a read error. V gene TRBV6-5 combines with J gene TRBJ1-2; 7 bases are shared with TRBD1. Germline V gene sequence: CDR1 MNHEY, CDR2 SVGAGI. The CDR3 is made up of 14 amino acids. The CDR3 here is CASRLTGMGYDYIF. CDR3 DNA sequence: TGTGCCAGCAGACTGACAGGGATGGGTTATGACTACATCTTC.

This sequence joins TRBV6-5 and TRBJ2-3; perhaps TRBD1 as D (7 bases). Trimming removed 8 bases at V and 1 base at J, with 16 bases between. The CDR3 spans 15 residues. The germline V gene encodes CDR1 MNHEY and CDR2 SVGAGI. CDR3 region: CASSIQGGGTDTQYF. DNA for the CDR3: TGTGCCAGCTCCATTCAGGGGGGCGGCACAGATACGCAGTATTTT.

This chain joins TRBV6-5 and TRBJ1-1; D gene uncertain. CDR3 size: 14 residues. The germline V and J ends were trimmed by 8 bases and 6 bases, with 19 bases remaining between them. The germline V gene has CDR1 MNHEY and CDR2 SVGAGI. CDR3 sequence (DNA): TGTGCCAGCGTAGCGGATCGAGGGTACGCTGAAGCTTTCTTT. Protein: CASVADRGYAEAFF.

The rearrangement uses TRBV11-2 and TRBJ2-7, with 7 bases matching TRBD1. J lost 0 bases, V lost 1 base, and 9 bases had no gene match. Looked up from germline, CDR1 is SGHAT and CDR2 is FQNNGV. The CDR3 length is 17 residues. The CDR3 sequence: CASSLGLGQQSSYEQYF. The CDR3 DNA follows: TGTGCCAGCAGCTTAGGCCTGGGACAGCAGAGCTCCTACGAGCAGTACTTC.

The chain links TRBV5-1 to TRBJ1-1; D remains ambiguous. Between the trimmed V and J ends, which lost 1 base and 0 bases, there was a span of 13 bases. This CDR3 is 16 amino acids long. CDR1 SGHRS and CDR2 YFSETQ come from the germline V gene. The CDR3 DNA is TGCGCCAGCAGCTTGTTAAGCGGGTACTTGAACACTGAAGCTTTCTTT. Its translation: CASSLLSGYLNTEAFF.

This clone was seen ten or more times. This CDR3 is CASSLNRGEPRLFF. CDR3 in DNA: TGTGCCAGCAGCTTAAACAGGGGAGAACCCAGGCTGTTTTTT. V usage is TRBV28 and J usage is TRBJ2-2; 7 bases fit TRBD1. V lost 6 bases, J lost 13 bases, and 14 bases stayed unmatched. In germline, CDR1 is MDHEN, CDR2 SYDVKM. This CDR3 spans 14 amino acids. The entire variable domain, with the rest obtained from reference TRBV28 and TRBJ2-2, is as follows: DVKVTQSSRYLVKRTGEKVFLECVQDMDHENMFWYRQDPGLGLRLIYFSYDVKMKEKGDIPEGYSVSREKKERFSLILESASTNQTSMYLCASSLNRGEPRLFFGEGSRLTVL.

This clone showed up just a few times. This sequence joins TRBV5-6 and TRBJ1-4; TRBD1 might be the D (5 bases). The V end was cut by 6 bases, the J end by 8 bases, with 17 bases between. Germline V gene data show CDR1 as SGHDT and CDR2 as YYEEEE. The CDR3 is made up of 14 amino acids. The CDR3 DNA follows: TGTGCCAGCACCTTACAGGTTTTGGAAGAAAAACTGTTTTTT. Residues: CASTLQVLEEKLFF.

The V call is TRBV7-8, the J call TRBJ2-3, with a weak D call TRBD2 (6 bases). The ends were cut back, 1 base at V and 3 bases at J, with 17 bases in the middle. The CDR3 spans 17 residues. Germline lookup yields CDR1 SGHVS and CDR2 FQNEAQ. In nucleotides, the CDR3 is TGTGCCAGCAGCTTAGGCGTGGGGGGAGGTGGGACAGATACGCAGTATTTT. Its translation is CASSLGVGGGGTDTQYF.

The chain's CDR3 is CASILQFNEKLFF. CDR3 bases: TGTGCCAGCATCCTACAGTTTAATGAAAAACTGTTTTTT. This rearrangement joins TRBV2 to TRBJ1-4; D is unresolved. The V gene lost 7 bases and the J gene lost 4 bases, with 10 bases spanning the gap. Per germline, CDR1 SNHLY and CDR2 FYNNEI. The CDR3 consists of 13 residues.

The V and J genes are TRBV11-2 and TRBJ1-4; 8 positions agree with TRBD1. The CDR3 extends over 16 amino acids. The junction had 7 bases not matched to a gene; V was cut back by 4 bases and J by 3 bases. The germline CDR1 and CDR2 sequences are SGHAT and FQNNGV. The CDR3 sequence is CASSYGQGLPNEKLFF. In DNA, the CDR3 is TGTGCCAGCAGCTACGGACAGGGATTACCTAATGAAAAACTGTTTTTT.

The chain has TRBV11-3 and TRBJ2-7; TRBD2 might be the D (5 bases). Germline CDR1 reads SGHNT; CDR2 reads YENEEA. The V gene lost 0 bases and the J gene lost 1 base, with 10 bases spanning the gap. This CDR3 is 15 amino acids long. Written as DNA, the CDR3 is TGTGCCAGCAGCTTAGATTCGACTAATTCCTACGAGCAGTACTTC. It translates to CASSLDSTNSYEQYF.